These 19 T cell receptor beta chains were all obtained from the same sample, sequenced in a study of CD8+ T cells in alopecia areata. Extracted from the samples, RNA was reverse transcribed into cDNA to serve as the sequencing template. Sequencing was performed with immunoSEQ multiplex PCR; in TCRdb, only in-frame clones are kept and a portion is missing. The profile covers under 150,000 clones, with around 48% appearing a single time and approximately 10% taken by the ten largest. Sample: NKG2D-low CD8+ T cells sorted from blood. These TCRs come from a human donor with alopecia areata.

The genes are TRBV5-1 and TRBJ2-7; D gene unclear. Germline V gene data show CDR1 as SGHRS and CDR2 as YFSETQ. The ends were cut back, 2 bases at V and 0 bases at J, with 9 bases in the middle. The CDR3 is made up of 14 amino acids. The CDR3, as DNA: TGCGCCAGCAGCTTCTCGACGGGCTCCTACGAGCAGTACTTC. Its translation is CASSFSTGSYEQYF.

CDR3 nucleotide sequence: TGCAGCGTCCGGGAGGGGGATGAGCAGTTCTTC. It is translated as CSVREGDEQFF. This chain links TRBV29-1 with TRBJ2-1, with 8 bases fitting TRBD2. This CDR3 contains 11 residues. Unmatched junction bases numbered 3, after V lost 6 bases and J lost 8 bases. Germline CDR1 SQVTM, CDR2 ANQGSEA.

The CDR3 here is CASSLGLNNEQFF. Here the CDR3 DNA reads TGTGCCAGCAGCTTAGGCCTTAACAATGAGCAGTTCTTC. The gene calls are TRBV11-2 and TRBJ2-1; unclear D gene. The CDR3 sequence is 13 residues long. The V and J ends lost 1 base and 5 bases respectively, with 6 bases between them. CDR1 SGHAT and CDR2 FQNNGV come from the germline V gene.

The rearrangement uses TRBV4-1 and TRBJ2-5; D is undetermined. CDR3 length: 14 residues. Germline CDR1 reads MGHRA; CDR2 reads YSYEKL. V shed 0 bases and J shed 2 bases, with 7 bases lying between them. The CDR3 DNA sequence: TGCGCCAGCAGCCAAGATGGCGAGCAAGAGACCCAGTACTTC. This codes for CASSQDGEQETQYF.

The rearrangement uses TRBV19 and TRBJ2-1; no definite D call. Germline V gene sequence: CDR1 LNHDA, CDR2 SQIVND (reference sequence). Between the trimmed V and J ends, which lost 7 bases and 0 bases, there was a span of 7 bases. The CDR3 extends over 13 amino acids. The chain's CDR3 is CASTQSSYNEQFF. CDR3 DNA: TGTGCCAGTACCCAGAGCTCCTACAATGAGCAGTTCTTC. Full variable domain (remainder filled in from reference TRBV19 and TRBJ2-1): DGGITQSPKYLFRKEGQNVTLSCEQNLNHDAMYWYRQDPGQGLRLIYYSQIVNDFQKGDIAEGYSVSREKKESFPLTVTSAQKNPTAFYLCASTQSSYNEQFFGPGTRLTVL.

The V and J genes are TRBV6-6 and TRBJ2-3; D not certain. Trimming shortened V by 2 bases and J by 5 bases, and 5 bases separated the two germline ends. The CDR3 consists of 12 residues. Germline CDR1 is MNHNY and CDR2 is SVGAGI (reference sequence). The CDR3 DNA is TGTGCCAGCAGTTACCAAGTAGATACGCAGTATTTT. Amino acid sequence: CASSYQVDTQYF.

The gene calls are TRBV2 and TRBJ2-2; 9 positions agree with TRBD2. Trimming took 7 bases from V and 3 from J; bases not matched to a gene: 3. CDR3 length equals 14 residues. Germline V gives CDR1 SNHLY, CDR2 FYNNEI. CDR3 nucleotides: TGTGCCAGCACTCTAGCGGGGCACACCGGGGAGCTGTTTTTT. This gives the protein CASTLAGHTGELFF.

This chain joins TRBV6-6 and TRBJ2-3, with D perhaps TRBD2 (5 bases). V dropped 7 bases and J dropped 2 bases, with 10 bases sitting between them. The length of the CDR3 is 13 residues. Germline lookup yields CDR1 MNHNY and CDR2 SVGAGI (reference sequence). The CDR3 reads CASTPRATDTQYF. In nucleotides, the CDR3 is TGTGCCAGCACCCCGAGGGCCACAGATACGCAGTATTTT.

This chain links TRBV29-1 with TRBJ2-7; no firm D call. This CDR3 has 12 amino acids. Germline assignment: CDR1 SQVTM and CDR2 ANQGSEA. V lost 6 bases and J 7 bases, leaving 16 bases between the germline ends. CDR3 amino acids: CSVRKGLGEQYF. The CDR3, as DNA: TGCAGCGTCCGGAAGGGCCTGGGGGAGCAGTACTTC.

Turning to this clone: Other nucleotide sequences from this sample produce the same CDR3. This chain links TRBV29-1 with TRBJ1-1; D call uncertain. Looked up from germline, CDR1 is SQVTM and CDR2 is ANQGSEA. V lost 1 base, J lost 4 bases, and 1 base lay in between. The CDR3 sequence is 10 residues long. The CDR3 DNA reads TGCAGCGTTGAAGTCACTGAAGCTTTCTTT. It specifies CSVEVTEAFF.

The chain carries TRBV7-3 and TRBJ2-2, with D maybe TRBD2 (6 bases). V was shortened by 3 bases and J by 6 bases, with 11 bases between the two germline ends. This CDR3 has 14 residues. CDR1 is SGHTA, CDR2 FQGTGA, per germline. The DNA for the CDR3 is TGTGCCAGCAGCTTTTACGGGGGATCCGGGGAGCTGTTTTTT. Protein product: CASSFYGGSGELFF.

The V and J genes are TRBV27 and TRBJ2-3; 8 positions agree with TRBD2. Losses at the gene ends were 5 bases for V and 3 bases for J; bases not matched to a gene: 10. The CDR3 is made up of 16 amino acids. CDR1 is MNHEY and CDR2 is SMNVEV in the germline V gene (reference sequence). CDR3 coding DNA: TGTGCCAGCAGTCCGGGGGGGCCATCGTTTACAGATACGCAGTATTTT. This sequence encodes CASSPGGPSFTDTQYF.

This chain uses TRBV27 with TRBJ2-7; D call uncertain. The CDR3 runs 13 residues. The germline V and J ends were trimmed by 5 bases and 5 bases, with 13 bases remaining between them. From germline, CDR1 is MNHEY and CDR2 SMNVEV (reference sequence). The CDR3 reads CASSLTAPDEQYF. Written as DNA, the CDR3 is TGTGCCAGCAGTCTTACCGCCCCCGACGAGCAGTACTTC.

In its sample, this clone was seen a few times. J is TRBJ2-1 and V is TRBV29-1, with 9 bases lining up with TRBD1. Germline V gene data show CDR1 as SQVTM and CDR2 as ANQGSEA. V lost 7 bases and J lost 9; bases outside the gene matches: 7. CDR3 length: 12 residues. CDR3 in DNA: TGCAGCGCGAGGACAGGGGACGCTGAGCAGTTCTTC. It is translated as CSARTGDAEQFF.

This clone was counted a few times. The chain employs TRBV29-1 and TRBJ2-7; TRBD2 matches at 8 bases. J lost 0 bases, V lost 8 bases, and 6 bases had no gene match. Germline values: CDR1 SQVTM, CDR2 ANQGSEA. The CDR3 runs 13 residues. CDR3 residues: CSCAGGASYEQYF. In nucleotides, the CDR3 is TGCAGCTGTGCGGGGGGAGCCTCCTACGAGCAGTACTTC.

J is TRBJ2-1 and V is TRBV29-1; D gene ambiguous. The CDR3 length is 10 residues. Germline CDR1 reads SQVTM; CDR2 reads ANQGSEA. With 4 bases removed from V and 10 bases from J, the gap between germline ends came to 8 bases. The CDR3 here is CSVALREQFF. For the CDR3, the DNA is TGCAGCGTTGCGTTGCGCGAGCAGTTCTTC.

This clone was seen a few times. The chain's CDR3 is CSVEGLAGRTYEQYF. CDR3 bases: TGCAGCGTTGAAGGGCTAGCGGGGAGGACCTACGAGCAGTACTTC. J is TRBJ2-7 and V is TRBV29-1; TRBD2 matches 9 bases. V dropped 1 base and J dropped 2; count of bases not matched to a gene: 6. The CDR3 has 15 amino acids. Germline-derived CDR1 and CDR2 are SQVTM and ANQGSEA.

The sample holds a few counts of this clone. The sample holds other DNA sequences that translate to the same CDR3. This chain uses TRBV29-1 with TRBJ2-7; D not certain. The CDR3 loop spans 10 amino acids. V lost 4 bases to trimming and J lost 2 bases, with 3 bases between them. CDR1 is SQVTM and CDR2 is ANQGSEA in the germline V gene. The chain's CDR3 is CSVVTYEQYF. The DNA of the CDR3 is TGCAGCGTTGTCACCTACGAGCAGTACTTC.

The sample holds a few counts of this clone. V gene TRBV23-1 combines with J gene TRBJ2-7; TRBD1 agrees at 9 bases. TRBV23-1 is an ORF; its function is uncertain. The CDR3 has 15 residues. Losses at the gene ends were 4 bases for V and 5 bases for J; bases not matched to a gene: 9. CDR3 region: CASSPPGQGTHEQYF. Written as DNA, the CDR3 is TGCGCCAGCAGTCCACCGGGACAGGGAACCCACGAGCAGTACTTC.